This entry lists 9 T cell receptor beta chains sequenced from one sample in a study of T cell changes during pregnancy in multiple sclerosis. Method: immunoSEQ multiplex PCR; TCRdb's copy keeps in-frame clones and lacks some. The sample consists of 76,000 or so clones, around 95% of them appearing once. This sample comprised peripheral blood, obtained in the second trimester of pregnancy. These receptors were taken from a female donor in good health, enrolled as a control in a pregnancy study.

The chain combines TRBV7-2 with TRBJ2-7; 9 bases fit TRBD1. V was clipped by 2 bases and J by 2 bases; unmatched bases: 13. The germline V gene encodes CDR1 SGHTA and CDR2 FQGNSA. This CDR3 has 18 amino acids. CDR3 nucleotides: TGTGCCAGCAGCTTACAAACGGTCTGGGACAGGGCCGCCTACGAGCAGTACTTC. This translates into CASSLQTVWDRAAYEQYF.

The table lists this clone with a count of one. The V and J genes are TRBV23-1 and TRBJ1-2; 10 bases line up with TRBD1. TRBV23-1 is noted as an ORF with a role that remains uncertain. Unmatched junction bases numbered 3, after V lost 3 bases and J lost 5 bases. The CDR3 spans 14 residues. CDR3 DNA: TGCGCCAGCAGTCACCGACAGGGGGCTTATGGCTACACCTTC. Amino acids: CASSHRQGAYGYTF.

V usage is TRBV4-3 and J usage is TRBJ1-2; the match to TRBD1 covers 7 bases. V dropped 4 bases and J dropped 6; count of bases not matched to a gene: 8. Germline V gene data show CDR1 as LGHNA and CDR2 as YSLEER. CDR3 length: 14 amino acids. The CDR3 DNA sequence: TGCGCCAGCAGCCTTAGACAGGGTAGGCATGGCTACACCTTC. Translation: CASSLRQGRHGYTF.

The CDR3 loop is CASSFGGTNTEAFF. The DNA for the CDR3 is TGTGCCAGCAGCTTCGGAGGGACGAACACTGAAGCTTTCTTT. The chain couples TRBV5-6 to TRBJ1-1, with D perhaps matching TRBD1 (5 bases). With 2 bases removed from V and 1 base from J, the gap between germline ends came to 9 bases. The CDR3 length is 14 residues. CDR1 SGHDT and CDR2 YYEEEE come from the germline V gene.

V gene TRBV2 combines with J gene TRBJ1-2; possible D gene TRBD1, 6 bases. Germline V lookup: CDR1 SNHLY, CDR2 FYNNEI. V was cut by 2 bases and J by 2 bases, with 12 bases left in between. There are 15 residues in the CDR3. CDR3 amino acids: CASSESRGANYGYTF. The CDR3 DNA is TGTGCCAGCAGTGAATCTCGGGGGGCGAACTATGGCTACACCTTC. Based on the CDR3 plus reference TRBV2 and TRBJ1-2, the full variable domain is EPEVTQTPSHQVTQMGQEVILRCVPISNHLYFYWYRQILGQKVEFLVSFYNNEISEKSEIFDDQFSVERPDGSNFTLKIRSTKLEDSAMYFCASSESRGANYGYTFGSGTRLTVV.

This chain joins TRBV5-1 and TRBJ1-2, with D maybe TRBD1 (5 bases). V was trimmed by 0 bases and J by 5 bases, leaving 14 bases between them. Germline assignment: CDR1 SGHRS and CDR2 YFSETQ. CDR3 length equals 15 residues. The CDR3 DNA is TGCGCCAGCAGCTTGGACCCGGGGGGAGGGTATGGCTACACCTTC. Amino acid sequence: CASSLDPGGGYGYTF.

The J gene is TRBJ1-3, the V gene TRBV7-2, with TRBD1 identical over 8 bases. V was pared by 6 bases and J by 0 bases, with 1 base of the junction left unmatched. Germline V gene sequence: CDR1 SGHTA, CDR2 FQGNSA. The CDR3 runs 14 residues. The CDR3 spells CASRTGGSGNTIYF. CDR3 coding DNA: TGTGCCAGCAGAACAGGGGGCTCTGGAAACACCATATATTTT.

Here the CDR3 reads CASRAGATEAFF. DNA for the CDR3: TGTGCCAGCAGGGCAGGGGCCACTGAAGCTTTCTTT. The V and J genes are TRBV6-5 and TRBJ1-1; D may be TRBD1 (6 bases). V was clipped by 6 bases and J by 4 bases, with 9 bases between them. CDR3 length: 12 amino acids. Germline V gene data show CDR1 as MNHEY and CDR2 as SVGAGI.

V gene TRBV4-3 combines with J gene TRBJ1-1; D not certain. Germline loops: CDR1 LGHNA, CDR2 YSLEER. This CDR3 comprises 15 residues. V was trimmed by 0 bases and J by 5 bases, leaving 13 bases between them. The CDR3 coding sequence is TGCGCCAGCAGCCAAGAGACGGGGTTGCTTACTGAAGCTTTCTTT. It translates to CASSQETGLLTEAFF.